This entry features one T cell receptor beta chain sequence. This clonotype has a handful of counts. Its antigen is still unknown. There are no base qualities to consult, and no much larger clone falls within one base. The donors came from RACIN, which was a single-arm phase I dose-escalation trial that paired nivolumab and ipilimumab with aspirin, low-dose cyclophosphamide and low-dose radiotherapy. Patients with advanced, TIL-negative solid tumors were considered eligible. The data were taken from a study of low-dose radiotherapy and immunotherapy resistance in tumors (dated by TCRdb to 2021 to 2024). About the full investigation: In Cohort 1, each fraction delivered 0.5 Gy every 2 weeks, and the prescribed total PTV dose was 6.5 Gy. Patients took aspirin 300 mg orally once daily for four cycles, starting on cycle 1 day 1. For Cohort 2, the dose was 1 Gy per fraction given every two weeks, adding up to 13 Gy in total across 26 weeks. Trial participants were not randomized into treatment groups. Cyclophosphamide 200 mg/m2 was given intravenously every two weeks, one day before each radiation and immunotherapy administration. Eight patients were included in the translational analysis, namely three from the first dose cohort plus the first five from the second dose cohort. Patients were given nivolumab as a 240 mg flat dose every two weeks and ipilimumab at 1 mg/kg every six weeks, with both drugs delivered intravenously.

Inclusive of the bounding cysteine and phenylalanine, the CDR3 is 15 residues long. Solely the CDR3 DNA is kept, with 45 bases framed from the first base. The germline V gene supplies CDR1 MDHEN and CDR2 SYDVKM. Trimming at the junction amounts to 7 bases on V and 3 bases on J, and the germline ends lie 18 bases apart. First-strand cDNA was synthesized with Superscript III and a set of TRAV- and TRBV-specific primers, covering both TCRalpha and TCRbeta chains. TCRs were amplified for 15 to 20 PCR cycles with Phusion, using a constant-region primer paired with the adapter attached to the V primers. Isolated mRNA was amplified with the MessageAmp II aRNA Amplification Kit, using a roughly 15-hour in vitro transcription at 37°C. The Dynabeads mRNA DIRECT Purification Kit was used to isolate mRNA for TCR sequencing. A second approximately 25-cycle Phusion PCR added indexed Illumina adapters, and products were purified with AMPure XP beads. Turning to the authors' computational methods: Using custom Perl scripts, TCR sequences encoding the same protein were pooled, out-of-frame sequences were removed, and the abundance of each clonotype was computed. The analysis excluded TCR sequences that were supported by just one read. Shannon entropy, Gini index, clonality, richness, and the frequency of TCRs shared between repertoires were included as repertoire metrics. The public reads were quality trimmed at Q25 with fastp and then assembled into clones with MiXCR by TCRdb, keeping productive beta chains. When rows share a CDR3 protein, they turn into one entry using the most common DNA and genes. The V and J calls reflect TCRdb's pipeline rather than the authors' work. For this sample the table gives more than 9,000 distinct CDR3 sequences, of which around 72% were detected only once. The top ten hold about 1.5% of the sample.

The receptor was isolated from a human donor with advanced metastatic prostate, ovarian, gallbladder or colorectal cancer (not recorded which). This table probably holds off-target reads from a library built for another chain. The rearrangement joined TRBV28 to TRBJ1-1; no confident D gene assignment can be made. The DNA sequence reads TGTGCCAGCACTAGGACCGGGGTCGGGGACACTGAAGCTTTCTTT. Its protein is CASTRTGVGDTEAFF.